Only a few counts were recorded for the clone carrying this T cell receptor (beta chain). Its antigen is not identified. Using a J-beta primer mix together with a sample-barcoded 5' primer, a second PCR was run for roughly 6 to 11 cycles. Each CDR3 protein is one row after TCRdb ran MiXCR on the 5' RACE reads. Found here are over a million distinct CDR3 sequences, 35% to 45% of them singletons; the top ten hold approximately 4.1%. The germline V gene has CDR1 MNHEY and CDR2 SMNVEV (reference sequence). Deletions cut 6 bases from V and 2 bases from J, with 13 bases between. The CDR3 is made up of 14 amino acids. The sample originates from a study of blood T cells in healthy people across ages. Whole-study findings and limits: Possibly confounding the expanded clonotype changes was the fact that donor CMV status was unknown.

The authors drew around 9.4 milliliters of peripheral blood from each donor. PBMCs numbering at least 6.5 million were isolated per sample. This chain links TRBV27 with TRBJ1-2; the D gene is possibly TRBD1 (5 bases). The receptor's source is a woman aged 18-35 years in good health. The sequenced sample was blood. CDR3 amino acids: CASSRNGANYGYTF. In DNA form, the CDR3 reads TGTGCCAGCAGCCGAAACGGGGCGAACTATGGCTACACCTTC.